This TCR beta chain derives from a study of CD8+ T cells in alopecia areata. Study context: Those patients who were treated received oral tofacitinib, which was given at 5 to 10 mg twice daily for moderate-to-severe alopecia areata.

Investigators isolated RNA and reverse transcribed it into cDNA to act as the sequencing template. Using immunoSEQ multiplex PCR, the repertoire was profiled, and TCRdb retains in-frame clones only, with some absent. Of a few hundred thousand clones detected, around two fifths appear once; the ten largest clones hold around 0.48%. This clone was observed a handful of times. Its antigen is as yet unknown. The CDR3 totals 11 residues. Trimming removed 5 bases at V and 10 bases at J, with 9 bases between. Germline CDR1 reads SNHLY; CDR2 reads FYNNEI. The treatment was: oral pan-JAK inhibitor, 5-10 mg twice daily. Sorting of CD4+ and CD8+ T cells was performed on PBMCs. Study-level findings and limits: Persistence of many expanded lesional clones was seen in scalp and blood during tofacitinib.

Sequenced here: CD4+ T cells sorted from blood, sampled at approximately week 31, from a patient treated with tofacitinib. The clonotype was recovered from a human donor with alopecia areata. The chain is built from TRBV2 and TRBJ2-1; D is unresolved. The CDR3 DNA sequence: TGTGCCAGCAGTTACAATGGGGAGCAGTTCTTC. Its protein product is CASSYNGEQFF. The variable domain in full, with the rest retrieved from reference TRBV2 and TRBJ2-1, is EPEVTQTPSHQVTQMGQEVILRCVPISNHLYFYWYRQILGQKVEFLVSFYNNEISEKSEIFDDQFSVERPDGSNFTLKIRSTKLEDSAMYFCASSYNGEQFFGPGTRLTVL.